This is a list of T cell receptor beta chains from one sample in a study of metastatic and nonmetastatic thyroid tumors. TCRdb reprocessed the PCR reads via MiXCR. The sample includes around 30,000 clones, 3.5% to 5% seen only once; the top ten take 21%. Sample: blood. These receptors were taken from a female donor with papillary thyroid cancer or a benign thyroid nodule (not recorded which). Some clones in this sample may be carry-over from other donors' samples. CDR3s include the opening cysteine and the closing phenylalanine or tryptophan. A D gene is named only where the DNA matches it firmly.

v_gene: TRBV19
j_gene: TRBJ1-6
d_gene: .
CDR3aa: CASSRTTPSSYNSPLHF

v_gene: TRBV9
j_gene: TRBJ1-1
d_gene: TRBD1
CDR3aa: CASSPRQGTEAFF

v_gene: TRBV30
j_gene: TRBJ2-5
d_gene: .
CDR3aa: CAWSVKGEETQYF

v_gene: TRBV11-2
j_gene: TRBJ2-5
d_gene: .
CDR3aa: CASSSGLGETQYF

v_gene: TRBV18
j_gene: TRBJ2-7
d_gene: .
CDR3aa: CASSPEPNFEQYF

v_gene: TRBV5-4
j_gene: TRBJ2-1
d_gene: TRBD1
CDR3aa: CASSRAGTGRNEQFF

v_gene: TRBV5-1
j_gene: TRBJ2-7
d_gene: .
CDR3aa: CASSLGGRPYEQYF

v_gene: TRBV20-1
j_gene: TRBJ1-3
d_gene: .
CDR3aa: CSARVITGNTIYF

v_gene: TRBV7-8
j_gene: TRBJ2-7
d_gene: TRBD1
CDR3aa: CASSQRGDRGYEQYF

v_gene: TRBV5-1
j_gene: TRBJ2-1
d_gene: TRBD2
CDR3aa: CASSKASGSSYNEQFF

v_gene: TRBV28
j_gene: TRBJ2-7
d_gene: .
CDR3aa: CASSSSARFHEQYF

v_gene: TRBV19
j_gene: TRBJ1-1
d_gene: .
CDR3aa: CASNPRRSDTEAFF

v_gene: TRBV28
j_gene: TRBJ1-1
d_gene: TRBD1
CDR3aa: CASSLPPATGSFF

v_gene: TRBV5-4
j_gene: TRBJ1-4
d_gene: .
CDR3aa: CASSLGGTNEKLFF

v_gene: TRBV24-1
j_gene: TRBJ2-2
d_gene: .
CDR3aa: CATRGRVNTGELFF

v_gene: TRBV19
j_gene: TRBJ2-6
d_gene: .
CDR3aa: CASTLFSGANVLTF

v_gene: TRBV6-1
j_gene: TRBJ2-7
d_gene: .
CDR3aa: CASSTAFPSYEQYF

v_gene: TRBV5-6
j_gene: TRBJ1-1
d_gene: .
CDR3aa: CASSRPGTPSQDTEAFF

v_gene: TRBV19
j_gene: TRBJ2-7
d_gene: .
CDR3aa: CASSTGPRFSYEQYF

v_gene: TRBV24-1
j_gene: TRBJ2-3
d_gene: .
CDR3aa: CATSDFGPGAGTDTQYF

v_gene: TRBV19
j_gene: TRBJ2-1
d_gene: TRBD1
CDR3aa: CASSLGQAIYNEQFF

v_gene: TRBV7-2
j_gene: TRBJ2-7
d_gene: TRBD1
CDR3aa: CASNLRDRVLDEQYF

v_gene: TRBV7-9
j_gene: TRBJ1-6
d_gene: .
CDR3aa: CASSLEQYNSPLHF

v_gene: TRBV7-3
j_gene: TRBJ1-6
d_gene: .
CDR3aa: CASSSANNSPLHF

v_gene: TRBV19
j_gene: TRBJ1-5
d_gene: .
CDR3aa: CSSSILWDDYSNQPQHF

v_gene: TRBV2
j_gene: TRBJ1-5
d_gene: TRBD1
CDR3aa: CASSERPQGDQPQHF

v_gene: TRBV2
j_gene: TRBJ2-7
d_gene: .
CDR3aa: CASSDVGYEQYF

v_gene: TRBV2
j_gene: TRBJ2-7
d_gene: .
CDR3aa: CASKFLVYEQYF

v_gene: TRBV10-3
j_gene: TRBJ2-5
d_gene: .
CDR3aa: CAISEGYQETQYF

v_gene: TRBV15
j_gene: TRBJ2-2
d_gene: .
CDR3aa: CATLKGGGGTGELFF

v_gene: TRBV20-1
j_gene: TRBJ2-1
d_gene: TRBD2
CDR3aa: CSAVGTSGSLSYNEQFF